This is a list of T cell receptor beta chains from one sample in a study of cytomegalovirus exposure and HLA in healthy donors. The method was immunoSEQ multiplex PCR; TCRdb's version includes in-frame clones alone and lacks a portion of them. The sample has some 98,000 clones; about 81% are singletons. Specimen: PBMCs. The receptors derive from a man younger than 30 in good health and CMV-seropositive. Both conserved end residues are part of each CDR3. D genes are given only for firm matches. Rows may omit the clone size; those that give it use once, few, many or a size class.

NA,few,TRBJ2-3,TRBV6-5,TGTGCCAGCAGACCTGATACAGGGAGCACAGATACGCAGTATTTT,CASRPDTGSTDTQYF
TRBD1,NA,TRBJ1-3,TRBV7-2,TGTGCCAGCAGCCCTTCAGGGGGCTCTGGAAACACCATATATTTT,CASSPSGGSGNTIYF
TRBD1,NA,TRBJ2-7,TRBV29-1,TGCAGCGTTCTGACAGGGATTACCTACGAGCAGTACTTC,CSVLTGITYEQYF
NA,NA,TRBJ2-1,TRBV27,TGTGCCAGCAGCCCAAGGACTGTCAATGAGCAGTTCTTC,CASSPRTVNEQFF
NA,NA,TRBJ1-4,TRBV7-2,TGTGCCAGCAGCCGTAGGGGGTCTAATGAAAAACTGTTTTTT,CASSRRGSNEKLFF
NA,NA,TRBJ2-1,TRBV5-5,TGTGCCAGCAGCTTTACCGGGAGCTCCTACAATGAGCAGTTCTTC,CASSFTGSSYNEQFF
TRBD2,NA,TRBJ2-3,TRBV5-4,TGCGCCAGCAGCTCTGGACTAGCCACAGATACGCAGTATTTT,CASSSGLATDTQYF
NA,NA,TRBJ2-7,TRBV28,TGTGCCAGCAGTTTATCACAGGGTGGCGAGCAGTACTTC,CASSLSQGGEQYF
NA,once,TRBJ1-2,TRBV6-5,TGTGCCAGCAGTTCCCCCTCGCGGGTCCCGTATGGCTACACCTTC,CASSSPSRVPYGYTF
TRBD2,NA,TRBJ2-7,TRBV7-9,TGTGCCAGCAGCCTCCCGGGGGGGGTTAGCTCCTACGAGCAGTACTTC,CASSLPGGVSSYEQYF
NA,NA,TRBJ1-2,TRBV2,TGTGCCAGCAGTGAAAGACTCGGGTATGGCTACACCTTC,CASSERLGYGYTF
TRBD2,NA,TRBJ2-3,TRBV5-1,TGCGCCAGCAGCTCCACTAGCGGGGGACTCACAGATACGCAGTATTTT,CASSSTSGGLTDTQYF
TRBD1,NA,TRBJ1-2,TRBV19,TGTGCCAGTAGTTTCTCCGGGACAGGGAACTGGGGCGATGGCTACACCTTC,CASSFSGTGNWGDGYTF
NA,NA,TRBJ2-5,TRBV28,TGTGCCAGCAGTTTAATGGGCAGGGGATGGAGAGAGACCCAGTACTTC,CASSLMGRGWRETQYF
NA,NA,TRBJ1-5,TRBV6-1,TGTGCCAGCAGTGAGGGGGCCCGCAATCAGCCCCAGCATTTT,CASSEGARNQPQHF
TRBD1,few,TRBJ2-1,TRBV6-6,TGTGCCAGCAACAGACAGGGCTCTAATGAGCAGTTCTTC,CASNRQGSNEQFF
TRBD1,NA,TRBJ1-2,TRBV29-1,TGCAGCGTAACCAGGGGGCAAGGCTATGGCTACACCTTC,CSVTRGQGYGYTF
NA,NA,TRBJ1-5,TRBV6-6,TGTGCCAGCAGTTATGAGTTGAATAGCAATCAGCCCCAGCATTTT,CASSYELNSNQPQHF
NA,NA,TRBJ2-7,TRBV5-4,TGTGCCAGCAGCTTGGGACTCACAGGGCCATTGGACGAGCAGTACTTC,CASSLGLTGPLDEQYF
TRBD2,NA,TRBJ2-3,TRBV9,TGTGCCAGCAGCACTAGCGGGGGGTACACAGATACGCAGTATTTT,CASSTSGGYTDTQYF
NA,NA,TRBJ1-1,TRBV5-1,TGCGCCAGCAGTTTCCTTTCTCAGGTAGTGAACACTGAAGCTTTCTTT,CASSFLSQVVNTEAFF
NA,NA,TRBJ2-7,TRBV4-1,TGCGCCAGCAGCCGGCCCGGACTGGACAGCGTCGAGCAGTACTTC,CASSRPGLDSVEQYF
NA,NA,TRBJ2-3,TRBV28,TGTGCCAGCAGGGCCCCCGCGGGGGCTAAAGATACGCAGTATTTT,CASRAPAGAKDTQYF
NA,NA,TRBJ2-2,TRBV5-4,TGTGCCAGCAGCCACCTGGGGGGGGCGGTGACCGGGGAGCTGTTTTTT,CASSHLGGAVTGELFF
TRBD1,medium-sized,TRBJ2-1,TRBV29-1,TGCAGCGCCTCGGGAGAGACAGGGGAGTACAATGAGCAGTTCTTC,CSASGETGEYNEQFF
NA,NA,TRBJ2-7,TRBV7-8,TGTGCCAGCAGCTTTCGAAGAGCTGGCGGGCAGTACTTC,CASSFRRAGGQYF
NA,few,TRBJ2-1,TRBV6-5,TGTGCCAGCACCCCCGGGACTTGGGATGAGCAGTTCTTC,CASTPGTWDEQFF
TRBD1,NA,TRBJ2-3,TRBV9,TGTGCCAGCAGCGCCGCAGGGGGCTCCTTCACAGATACGCAGTATTTT,CASSAAGGSFTDTQYF
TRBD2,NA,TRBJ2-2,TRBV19,TGTGCCAGTAGTTGGCGGGGGGGCATGACCGGGGAGCTGTTTTTT,CASSWRGGMTGELFF
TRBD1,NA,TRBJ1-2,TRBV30,TGTGCCTGGAGTGCTTGGTCAGGGGGCCCGGGGTACACCTTC,CAWSAWSGGPGYTF
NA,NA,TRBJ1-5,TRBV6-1,TGTGCCAGCATGGTGTCGATGGGGGGTCAGCCCCAGCATTTT,CASMVSMGGQPQHF
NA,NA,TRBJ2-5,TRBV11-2,TGTGCCAGCAGCTTATCAGGAAGTGAGACCCAGTACTTC,CASSLSGSETQYF
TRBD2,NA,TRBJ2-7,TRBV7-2,TGTGCCAGCAGCTCCCGGACTAGCGGGGGGTTCTTTTGGAAGGAGCAGTACTTC,CASSSRTSGGFFWKEQYF
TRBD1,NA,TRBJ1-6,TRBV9,TGTGCCAGCACCAGGGGGATTAATTCACCCCTCCACTTT,CASTRGINSPLHF
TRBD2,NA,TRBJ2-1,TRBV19,TGTGCCAGTAGTATGGCTAGCGGCCGTTACAATGAGCAGTTCTTC,CASSMASGRYNEQFF
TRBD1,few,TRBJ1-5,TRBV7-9,TGTGCCAGCAGCTTAGGGGGGACAGGCAATCAGCCCCAGCATTTT,CASSLGGTGNQPQHF
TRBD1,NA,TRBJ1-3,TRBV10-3,TGTGCCATATCCGGACAGGCCTCTGGAAACACCATATATTTT,CAISGQASGNTIYF
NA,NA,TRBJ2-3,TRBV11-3,TGTGCCAGCAGCTTAGAACCGGGGACAGATACGCAGTATTTT,CASSLEPGTDTQYF
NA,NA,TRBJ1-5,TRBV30,TGTGCCTGGAGTGTACAGGAGGGGAGCAATCAGCCCCAGCATTTT,CAWSVQEGSNQPQHF
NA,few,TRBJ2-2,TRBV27,TGTGCCAGCCGAAGATATAGCGTCACGGACACCGGGGAGCTGTTTTTT,CASRRYSVTDTGELFF
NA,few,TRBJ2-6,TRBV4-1,TGCGCCAGCAGCCAAGGACCCCGACGGGGCTCTGGGGCCAACGTCCTGACTTTC,CASSQGPRRGSGANVLTF
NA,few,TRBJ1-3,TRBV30,TGTGCCTGGAATATCGGGAGCTCTGGAAACACCATATATTTT,CAWNIGSSGNTIYF
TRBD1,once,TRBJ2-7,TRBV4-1,TGCGCCAGCAGCCAAGATGATAATACAGGGGTCTACGAGCAGTACTTC,CASSQDDNTGVYEQYF
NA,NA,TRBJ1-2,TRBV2,TGTGCCAGCTCCGAGGACTACTATGGCTACACCTTC,CASSEDYYGYTF
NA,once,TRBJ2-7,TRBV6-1,TGTGCCAGCAGCCTGCACAGCGGACGGGTTTACGAGCAGTACTTC,CASSLHSGRVYEQYF
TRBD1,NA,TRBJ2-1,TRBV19,TGTGCCAGTAGTATCGGACAGGGCCCCTACAATGAGCAGTTCTTC,CASSIGQGPYNEQFF
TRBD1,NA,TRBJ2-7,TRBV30,TGTGCCTGGACGGGACAGGGGTTCGTGGATGGCGAGCAGTACTTC,CAWTGQGFVDGEQYF
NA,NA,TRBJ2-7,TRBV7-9,TGTGCCAGCAGTGATAAAAAGGGGTACGAGCAGTACTTC,CASSDKKGYEQYF
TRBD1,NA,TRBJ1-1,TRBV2,TGTGCCAGCAGCCCCGGGACAGATGGCCCTGAAGCTTTCTTT,CASSPGTDGPEAFF
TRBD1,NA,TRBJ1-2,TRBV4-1,TGCGCCAGCAGCCAAGATAGGGGACAGGGCGGCTACACCTTC,CASSQDRGQGGYTF
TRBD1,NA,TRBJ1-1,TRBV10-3,TGTGCCATCAGTCCGACAGGGCCCTCTGAAGCTTTCTTT,CAISPTGPSEAFF
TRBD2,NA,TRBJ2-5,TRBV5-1,TGCGCCAGCAGCGCCTCAGCGGGGTGGGAGACCCAGTACTTC,CASSASAGWETQYF
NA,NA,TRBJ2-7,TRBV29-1,TGCAGCGTTGAAGCAGGGAAAGGGTACGAGCAGTACTTC,CSVEAGKGYEQYF